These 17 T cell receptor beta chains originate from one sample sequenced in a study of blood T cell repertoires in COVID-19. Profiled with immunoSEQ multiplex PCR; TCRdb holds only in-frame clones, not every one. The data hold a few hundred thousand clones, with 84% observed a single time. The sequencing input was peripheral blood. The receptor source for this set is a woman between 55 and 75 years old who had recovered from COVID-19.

Written as DNA, the CDR3 is TGTGCCAGCAGCTTACCCCCCCCGAGCAAGGATACGCAGTATTTT. It is translated as CASSLPPPSKDTQYF. The V call is TRBV7-9, the J call TRBJ2-3; D not certain. Per the germline V gene, CDR1 is SEHNR and CDR2 is FQNEAQ (reference sequence). CDR3 length equals 15 residues. The V gene lost 2 bases and the J gene lost 6 bases, with 15 bases spanning the gap.

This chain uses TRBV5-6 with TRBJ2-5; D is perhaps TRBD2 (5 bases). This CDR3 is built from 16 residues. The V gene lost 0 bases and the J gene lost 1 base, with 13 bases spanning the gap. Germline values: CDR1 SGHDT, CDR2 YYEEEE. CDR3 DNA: TGTGCCAGCAGCTTGGGGTTGACTAACCGCCAAGAGACCCAGTACTTC. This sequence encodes CASSLGLTNRQETQYF.

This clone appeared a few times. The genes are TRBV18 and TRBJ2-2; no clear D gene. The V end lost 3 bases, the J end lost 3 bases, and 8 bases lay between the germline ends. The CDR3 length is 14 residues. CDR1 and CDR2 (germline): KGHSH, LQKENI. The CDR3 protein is CASSPGQYTGELFF. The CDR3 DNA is TGTGCCAGCTCACCTGGCCAGTACACCGGGGAGCTGTTTTTT.

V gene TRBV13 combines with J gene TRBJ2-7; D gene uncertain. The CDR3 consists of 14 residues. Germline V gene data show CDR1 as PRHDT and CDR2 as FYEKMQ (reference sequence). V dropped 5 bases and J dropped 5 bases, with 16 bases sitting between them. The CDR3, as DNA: TGTGCCAGCAGCCTTATAGCCGTTGGAGACGAGCAGTACTTC. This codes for CASSLIAVGDEQYF.

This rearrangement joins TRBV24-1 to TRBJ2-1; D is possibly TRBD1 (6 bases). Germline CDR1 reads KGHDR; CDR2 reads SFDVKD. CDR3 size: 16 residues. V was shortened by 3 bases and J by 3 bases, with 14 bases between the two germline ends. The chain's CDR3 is CATSDKAGRGYNEQFF. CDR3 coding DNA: TGTGCCACCAGTGATAAGGCGGGCAGGGGCTACAATGAGCAGTTCTTC.

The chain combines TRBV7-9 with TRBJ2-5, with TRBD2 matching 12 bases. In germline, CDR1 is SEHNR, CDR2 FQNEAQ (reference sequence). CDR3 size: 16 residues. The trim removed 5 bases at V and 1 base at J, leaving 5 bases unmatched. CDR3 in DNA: TGTGCCAGCAGCCAAGGACTAGCGGGGACCCAAGAGACCCAGTACTTC. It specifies CASSQGLAGTQETQYF.

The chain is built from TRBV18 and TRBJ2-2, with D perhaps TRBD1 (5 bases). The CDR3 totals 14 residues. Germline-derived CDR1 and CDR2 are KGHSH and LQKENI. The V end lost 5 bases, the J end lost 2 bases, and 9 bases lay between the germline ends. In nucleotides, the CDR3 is TGTGCCAGCTCAATCGACAGAAACACCGGGGAGCTGTTTTTT. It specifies CASSIDRNTGELFF.

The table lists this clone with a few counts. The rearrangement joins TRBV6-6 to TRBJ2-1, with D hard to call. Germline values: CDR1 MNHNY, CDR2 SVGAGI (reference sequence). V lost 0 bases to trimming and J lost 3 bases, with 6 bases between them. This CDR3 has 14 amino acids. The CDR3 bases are TGTGCCAGCAGTTACTCAGACATCTACAATGAGCAGTTCTTC. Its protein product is CASSYSDIYNEQFF.

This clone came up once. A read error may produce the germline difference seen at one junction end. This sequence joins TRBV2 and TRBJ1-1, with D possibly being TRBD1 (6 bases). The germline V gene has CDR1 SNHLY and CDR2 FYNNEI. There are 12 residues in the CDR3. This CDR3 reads CASSKDSRPRHF. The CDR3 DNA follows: TGTGCCAGCAGCAAGGACAGCAGGCCCCGTCACTTT. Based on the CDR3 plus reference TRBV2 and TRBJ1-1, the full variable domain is EPEVTQTPSHQVTQMGQEVILRCVPISNHLYFYWYRQILGQKVEFLVSFYNNEISEKSEIFDDQFSVERPDGSNFTLKIRSTKLEDSAMYFCASSKDSRPRHFGQGTRLTVV.

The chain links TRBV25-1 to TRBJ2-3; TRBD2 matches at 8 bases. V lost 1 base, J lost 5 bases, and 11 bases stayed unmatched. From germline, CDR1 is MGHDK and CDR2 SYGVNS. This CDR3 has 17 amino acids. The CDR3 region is CASSESPGLVGEDTQYF. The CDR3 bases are TGTGCCAGCAGTGAATCTCCGGGACTAGTGGGAGAAGATACGCAGTATTTT.

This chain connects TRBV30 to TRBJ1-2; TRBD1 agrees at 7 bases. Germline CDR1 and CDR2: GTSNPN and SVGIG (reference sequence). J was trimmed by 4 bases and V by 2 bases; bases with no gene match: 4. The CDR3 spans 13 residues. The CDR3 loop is CAWSRDRPYGYTF. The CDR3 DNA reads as TGTGCCTGGAGTAGGGACAGACCCTATGGCTACACCTTC. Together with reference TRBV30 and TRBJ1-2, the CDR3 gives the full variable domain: SQTIHQWPATLVQPVGSPLSLECTVEGTSNPNLYWYRQAAGRGLQLLFYSVGIGQISSEVPQNLSASRPQDRQFILSSKKLLLSDSGFYLCAWSRDRPYGYTFGSGTRLTVV.

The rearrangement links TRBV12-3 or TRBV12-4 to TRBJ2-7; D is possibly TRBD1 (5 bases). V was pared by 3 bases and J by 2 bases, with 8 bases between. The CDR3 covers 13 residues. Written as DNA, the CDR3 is TGTGCCAGCAGTTTTCAGGGAACCTACGAGCAGTACTTC. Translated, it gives CASSFQGTYEQYF.

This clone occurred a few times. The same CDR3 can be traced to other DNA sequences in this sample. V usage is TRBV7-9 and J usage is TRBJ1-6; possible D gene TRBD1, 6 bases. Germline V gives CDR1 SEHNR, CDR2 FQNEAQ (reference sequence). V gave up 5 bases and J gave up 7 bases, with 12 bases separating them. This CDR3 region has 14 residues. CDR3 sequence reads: CASSPGQTNSPLHF. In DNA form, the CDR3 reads TGTGCCAGCAGCCCCGGACAGACCAATTCACCCCTCCACTTT.

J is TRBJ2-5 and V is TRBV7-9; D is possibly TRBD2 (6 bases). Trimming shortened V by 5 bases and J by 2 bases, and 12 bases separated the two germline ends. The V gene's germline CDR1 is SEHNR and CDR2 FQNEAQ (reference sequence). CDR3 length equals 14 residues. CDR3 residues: CASSPPGGQETQYF. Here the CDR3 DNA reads TGTGCCAGCAGCCCGCCCGGGGGTCAAGAGACCCAGTACTTC.

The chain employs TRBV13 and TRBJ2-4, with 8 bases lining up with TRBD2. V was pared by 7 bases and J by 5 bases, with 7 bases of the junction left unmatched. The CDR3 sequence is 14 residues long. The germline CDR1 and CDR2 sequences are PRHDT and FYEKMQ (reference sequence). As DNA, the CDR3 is TGTGCCAGCAAAGTTCTAGCGGGTCAAAACATTCAGTACTTC. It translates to CASKVLAGQNIQYF. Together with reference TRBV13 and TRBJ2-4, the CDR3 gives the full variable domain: AAGVIQSPRHLIKEKRETATLKCYPIPRHDTVYWYQQGPGQDPQFLISFYEKMQSDKGSIPDRFSAQQFSDYHSELNMSSLELGDSALYFCASKVLAGQNIQYFGAGTRLSVL.

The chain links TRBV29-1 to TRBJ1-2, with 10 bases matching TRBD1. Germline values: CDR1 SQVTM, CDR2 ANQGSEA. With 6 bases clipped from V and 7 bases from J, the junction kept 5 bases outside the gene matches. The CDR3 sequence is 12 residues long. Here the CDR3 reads CSVWDRGFGYTF. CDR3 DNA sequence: TGCAGCGTGTGGGACAGGGGATTTGGCTACACCTTC. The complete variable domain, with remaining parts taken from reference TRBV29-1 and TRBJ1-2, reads SAVISQKPSRDICQRGTSLTIQCQVDSQVTMMFWYRQQPGQSLTLIATANQGSEATYESGFVIDKFPISRPNLTFSTLTVSNMSPEDSSIYLCSVWDRGFGYTFGSGTRLTVV.

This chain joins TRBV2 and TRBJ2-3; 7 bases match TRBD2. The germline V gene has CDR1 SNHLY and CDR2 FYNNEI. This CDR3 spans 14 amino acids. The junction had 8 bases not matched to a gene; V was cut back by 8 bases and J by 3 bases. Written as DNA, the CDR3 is TGTGCCAGCCGGTTTGGGGGGGGGACAGATACGCAGTATTTT. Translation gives CASRFGGGTDTQYF.